This T cell receptor (beta chain) was recovered during a study of cytomegalovirus exposure and HLA in healthy donors. Study in general: Early released data comprised 80 million to 100 million unique TCRs from HLA-typed donors.

60 Vbeta and 13 Jbeta primers were used in PCR. Sequencing was performed with immunoSEQ multiplex PCR; in TCRdb, only in-frame clones are kept and a portion is missing. The repertoire holds about 200,000 clones, with about 80% as singletons. This CDR3 is built from 15 residues. V was pared by 5 bases and J by 2 bases, with 7 bases of the junction left unmatched. Per the germline V gene, CDR1 is LNHDA and CDR2 is SQIVND (reference sequence). The receptor was isolated from a male donor in good health and CMV-seronegative. The V call is TRBV19, the J call TRBJ1-2; 8 nucleotides line up with TRBD1. Sequenced: PBMCs. This CDR3 is CASSSLTGVNYGYTF. DNA for the CDR3: TGTGCCAGTAGTTCCTTGACAGGGGTGAACTATGGCTACACCTTC.